This TCR beta chain was recorded in a study of shared clonotypes between healthy human individuals. On the study more broadly: In total, the donors were a couple of women and a few men aged 18 to 49. The study's findings and limits: Between a few donors, naive CD4 clonotypes were shared at a level of about 5%.

Sequencing used immunoSEQ multiplex PCR; TCRdb keeps in-frame clones, though not all of them. The sample yields approximately 2.4 million clones, nearly 97% seen once. On this clone itself: The antigen is not known.

Trimming left V 6 bases short and J 5 bases short, with 14 bases between. CDR1 is LGHNA, CDR2 YNFKEQ, per germline. This CDR3 contains 13 residues. Memory CD4+ cells were the fraction left after CD45RA+ naive selection. The chain joins TRBV4-2 to TRBJ2-7; perhaps TRBD2 as D (5 bases). The sequenced material came from naive CD4+ T cells sorted from blood. The subset here: CD45RA+ positively selected. This TCR derives from a man between 18 and 29 years old in good health. The CDR3 sequence is CASSVVVRDEQYF. Here the CDR3 DNA reads TGTGCCAGCAGTGTGGTGGTGAGGGACGAGCAGTACTTC.